A selection of T cell receptor beta chains follows, all from one sample in a study of cytomegalovirus exposure and HLA in healthy donors. Sequenced by immunoSEQ multiplex PCR; TCRdb stores in-frame clones only, minus some. The top ten hold around 1.5% of the sample, which has around 170,000 clones, approximately 75% seen once. The material sequenced was PBMCs. The receptor source for this set is a girl between 10 and 17 years old in good health and CMV-seronegative. Both conserved end residues are part of each CDR3. D genes are given only for firm matches. Only some rows state a clone size, as once, few, many or a class for expanded clones.

TRBJ2-5 . . TRBV11-1 CASTEEPGMMTQYF TGTGCCAGCACCGAGGAGCCAGGGATGATGACCCAGTACTTC
TRBJ1-2 TRBD1 . TRBV19 CASSIDPTGWVGGYTF TGTGCCAGTAGTATTGACCCGACAGGGTGGGTCGGTGGCTACACCTTC
TRBJ2-3 . . TRBV30 CAWGTGLDTQYF TGTGCCTGGGGAACAGGCTTGGATACGCAGTATTTT
TRBJ2-3 . . TRBV19 CASKVGGRYTDTQYF TGTGCCAGTAAAGTTGGGGGCAGATACACAGATACGCAGTATTTT
TRBJ2-5 TRBD2 . TRBV7-7 CASSLGLAGYQETQYF TGTGCCAGCAGCTTAGGGCTAGCGGGGTACCAAGAGACCCAGTACTTC
TRBJ2-1 . few TRBV29-1 CSVNRANQNEQFF TGCAGCGTTAACAGGGCTAATCAGAATGAGCAGTTCTTC
TRBJ1-2 . . TRBV29-1 CSVEHQYGYTF TGCAGCGTTGAACACCAGTATGGCTACACCTTC
TRBJ1-2 . once TRBV9 CASSVAPDRPTNYGYTF TGTGCCAGCAGCGTAGCTCCCGACAGGCCGACTAACTATGGCTACACCTTC
TRBJ1-3 . . TRBV13 CASSFGPSSGNTIYF TGTGCCAGCAGCTTTGGTCCGAGCTCTGGAAACACCATATATTTT
TRBJ1-2 . . TRBV5-1 CASSLEWDMTYGYTF TGCGCCAGCAGCCTAGAGTGGGACATGACCTATGGCTACACCTTC
TRBJ2-7 . . TRBV5-1 CASSLEGIYEQYF TGCGCCAGCAGCCTGGAGGGGATCTACGAGCAGTACTTC
TRBJ1-2 TRBD1 . TRBV5-4 CASSPIGQANYGYTF TGTGCCAGCAGCCCAATCGGACAGGCTAACTATGGCTACACCTTC
TRBJ2-7 TRBD2 . TRBV4-2 CASSQGALTSGPEQYF TGTGCCAGCAGCCAAGGGGCCCTAACTAGCGGCCCCGAGCAGTACTTC
TRBJ2-1 . . TRBV2 CASSEQGYNNEQFF TGTGCCAGCAGTGAGCAGGGGTACAACAATGAGCAGTTCTTC
TRBJ2-5 TRBD2 . TRBV10-3 CAISSGPGGGQETQYF TGTGCCATCAGTTCAGGCCCGGGAGGAGGGCAAGAGACCCAGTACTTC
TRBJ1-4 TRBD1 . TRBV6-1 CASSAGGGNEKLFF TGTGCCAGCAGTGCAGGGGGTGGCAATGAAAAACTGTTTTTT
TRBJ1-5 TRBD1 . TRBV6-6 CASSYPTGESNQPQHF TGTGCCAGCAGTTACCCCACAGGGGAGAGCAATCAGCCCCAGCATTTT
TRBJ2-1 . . TRBV10-3 CAISPFGEEQFF TGTGCCATCAGCCCTTTCGGAGAAGAGCAGTTCTTC
TRBJ1-1 . . TRBV2 CASLRRGIMNTEAFF TGTGCCAGCCTTAGAAGAGGGATAATGAACACTGAAGCTTTCTTT
TRBJ1-2 . few TRBV28 CASSTQGGSYGYTF TGTGCCAGCAGTACACAGGGTGGGAGCTATGGCTACACCTTC